This TCR beta chain originates from a study of cytomegalovirus exposure and HLA in healthy donors (dated by TCRdb to between 2016 and 2019). At the level of the whole study: In an earlier analysis of under 750 of the donors, 250 to 350 Gb of sequence data and 117 million unique TCR beta sequences from roughly 200 million T cells were reported. Around 320 gigabases of sequencing data and tens of millions of unique TCR sequences were included in an early release covering 550 to 800 HLA-typed donors. The study aimed to test whether cataloging public T cell receptors could reveal signatures of past pathogen exposure. Of the 398 genotyped donors, about 80% fell in the genetic ancestry cluster associated with self-reported Caucasian donors. Every repertoire in the discovery cohort had been generated on one and the same sequencing platform. The number of typed donors differed by locus: 629-630 for A, B, C, DRB1 and DQB1; 522 for DQA1; 606 for DPA1; and around 470 for DPB1. Rather than using new phenotypic data, the later analysis identified candidate immune exposures from TCR beta sequences and from how often those sequences occurred across donors. HLA typing included class I and class II loci at four-digit resolution. A later analysis re-analyzed previously published TCR beta repertoires from 500 to 700 donors and added high-resolution HLA genotyping to study TCR occurrence patterns. To decide whether each TCR beta V gene segment behaved as functional or pseudogenic, an earlier analysis of some 570 of the donors relied on high-throughput TCR beta sequencing. A handful of DR-DQ haplotypes were handled as single units for association and clustering because linkage in the cohort was strong. Genome-wide SNP genotypes for about 60% of the 666 donors were used in a later genetic analysis, which treated that subset as a discovery cohort. The study used immunosequencing to profile the T cell repertoires of approximately 640 subjects and linked those repertoires to cytomegalovirus serostatus. Donor age, sex, ethnicity and CMV serostatus were collected together with the repertoire data. Along with the roughly 670-subject first cohort, a separate validation cohort of some 130 different subjects was used. Across some 400 genotyped donors of the cohort, an average of approximately 220,000 unique TCR beta nucleotide sequences per donor were sequenced, and 15% to 20% of those sequences were non-productive. To predict cytomegalovirus infection status, the study combined high-throughput TCR immunosequencing, statistical association of individual TCRs with disease status, and machine learning.

This clone has more than one count but fewer than ten. What this receptor recognizes is not known. Per-base qualities were not stored, and no clone one base away is much larger. The cohort was made up of roughly 670 healthy bone marrow donors. Cohort members were all nominally healthy when sampled, although unrecorded immune exposures were likely present. The donor tested CMV seropositive, placing the donor among the 289 seropositive members of the cohort. Each donor provided a peripheral blood sample, and peripheral blood mononuclear cells were used for TCR beta sequencing. The Qiagen DNeasy Blood Extraction Kit was used to extract genomic DNA from the blood cell samples. Library preparation was by the immunoSEQ multiplex PCR assay. The multiplex PCR relied on a mix of 60 forward primers for TCR Vbeta segments and 13 reverse primers for TCR Jbeta segments. Amplification of the CDR3 region of rearranged TCR beta genes was performed with a multiplex PCR assay on genomic DNA. Amplified TCR beta libraries were sequenced as 87-base-pair reads on the Illumina HiSeq System. Per the source publication's procedure: A later analysis tallied 70 million to 100 million unique TCR beta chains across the 660 or so repertoires, and 10 million to 11 million of those chains were shared by two or more donors. Raw reads were error-corrected and collapsed into unique sequences by a nearest-neighbor algorithm in which closely related sequences were merged to remove PCR and sequencing errors. V, D and J gene segments were assigned by aligning CDR3 sequences to IMGT reference sequences. For a sequence to be retained, a match of at least six nucleotides to both a V gene segment and a J gene segment was required. A rearrangement counted as productive if the CDR3 had no stop codons and remained in frame with V and J, and every other rearrangement counted as non-productive. CDR3 was defined according to IMGT convention as the region running from the second conserved V-encoded cysteine to the conserved J-encoded phenylalanine. In an earlier analysis of more than 550 of the donors, sequences lacking an unambiguous match to a single V gene segment were excluded. In an earlier analysis of 587 of the donors, a V segment was called functional when productive rearrangements were above 56.7%, and segregating when the standard deviation between donors exceeded 5%. A statistical classification framework was built to diagnose cytomegalovirus status from the catalog of TCR beta chain sequences. In a later analysis, TCR nucleotide sequences were compared against IMGT/GENE-DB human TR gene sequences so that V and J genes could be assigned. A later analysis assigned CDR3 sequences and most-parsimonious VDJ recombination scenarios with the TCRdist pipeline. In a later analysis, each TCR beta chain was defined by its CDR3 amino acid sequence together with its V-gene family, and reads lacking a unique V-gene family were excluded. In a later analysis, approximately 640 highly shared, low-generation-probability nucleotide sequences were removed to address suspected cross-contamination and a sequencing artifact. In a later analysis, a clonal expansion index for each public chain was calculated from normalized within-repertoire ranks of inferred template counts. In a later analysis, generation probabilities were computed using a VDJ recombination model fitted to out-of-frame rearrangements, and the results were checked against IGoR. In a later analysis, hypergeometric tests were used to score TCR-TCR, TCR-HLA and TCR-CMV co-occurrence, with a repertoire-size bias correction applied to TCR pairs. False discovery rates were estimated in a later analysis by permuting HLA or CMV assignments 20 times. In a later analysis, co-occurring TCRs were grouped using DBSCAN, and TCRdist sequence similarity was added for clustering within HLA-allele-positive subsets. For co-occurrence clustering, repertoires with fewer than 30,000 or more than 120,000 public chains were excluded, along with four to six repertoires with anomalous nucleotide sharing. Held by TCRdb, this immuneACCESS table contains in-frame sequences only and omits some clones. Under half of the omission traces to an unresolved V gene where checked; the cause of the rest is unknown. From that table come the V and J calls and clone size; the DNA was used to work out D and trimming. This sample holds 140,000 to 150,000 clones; approximately 82% were observed only once. The ten largest clonotypes hold roughly 10% of the sample.

Beyond this particular receptor, the publication reports: Sequencing depth was assumed to be roughly uniform across donors in the presence/absence analyses, though that assumption may not hold. An association between a missense DCLRE1C variant and V-gene and J-gene trimming of TCR beta chains was found in a later genetic analysis and replicated in an independent cohort. Most TCR sequences were seen in very few donors, while some public TCRs were found in many individuals. The study listed 150 to 200 TCR beta chains as associated with cytomegalovirus. Because HLA typing was missing for some donors at each locus, association tests included only the typed subset. In a later analysis, the rate of TCR association differed among HLA loci, with DRB1 alleles having the most associated TCRs and HLA-C alleles having the fewest. Assigning TCR associations to individual alleles was difficult when HLA alleles, especially DR and DQ, strongly co-occurred. Most CMV-associated TCR beta chains appeared to be HLA-restricted in a later analysis, and the HLA associations seemed to be driven largely by CMV exposure. A later genetic analysis reported fewer N-insertions in productive TCRs among donors in an Asian-associated ancestry cluster than the roughly 700-donor mean. A further reported finding was that TCR beta sequences accurately predicted the HLA-A and HLA-B alleles for most subjects in the first cohort. The authors suggested that the approach could potentially be extended to other disease states and immunological phenotypes. The earlier analysis of 587 of the donors excluded around 17 rarely observed V segments, including chromosome 9 orphons, because counts were too low. For the cohort, immune exposure information was limited to CMV serostatus. In a later analysis, HLA-associated TCR beta chains were found to be more clonally expanded and to have lower generation probabilities than equally common non-associated chains. A later analysis reported that several top co-occurrence clusters appeared linked to parvovirus B19, influenza, CMV and Epstein-Barr virus. In an earlier analysis of some 540 of the donors, most TCR beta V segments appeared in productive rearrangements about 87% or about 30% of the time, broadly matching IMGT annotations. In a later analysis, 15,000 to 20,000 TCR beta sequences were associated with specific HLA alleles at a false discovery rate of 0.05. Cytomegalovirus status was reported to be diagnosed by the classifier with high specificity and sensitivity in both the original and validation cohorts. Linkage disequilibrium might explain the correlated functional status among segregating V segments, but an unknown experimental factor could not be ruled out. A group of highly shared sequence variants was considered likely to be a technical artifact of the sequencing pipeline. This cohort had only TCR beta chains sequenced, and the lack of alpha or paired-chain data limited which features could be detected. In vitro tests confirmed that a few of the cytomegalovirus-associated TCR beta chains recognize cytomegalovirus antigens.

The sequence was obtained from a woman aged 55 to 70 in good health and CMV-seropositive. The sequencing sample was made of PBMCs.

The encoded CDR3 is CASSLRTENEKLFF. The DNA sequence reads TGTGCCAGCAGTCTAAGGACAGAGAATGAAAAACTGTTTTTT. The chain joins TRBV28 to TRBJ1-4, with TRBD1 as a weak D call on 6 bases. The junction shows trimming of 5 bases on V and 5 bases on J, plus 12 bases between the germline ends. From a lookup of the germline V gene, CDR1 and CDR2 are MDHEN and SYDVKM. The CDR3 covers 14 residues, taking in both the cysteine and the phenylalanine. The kept DNA is CDR3 alone, 42 bases in frame from the first base.